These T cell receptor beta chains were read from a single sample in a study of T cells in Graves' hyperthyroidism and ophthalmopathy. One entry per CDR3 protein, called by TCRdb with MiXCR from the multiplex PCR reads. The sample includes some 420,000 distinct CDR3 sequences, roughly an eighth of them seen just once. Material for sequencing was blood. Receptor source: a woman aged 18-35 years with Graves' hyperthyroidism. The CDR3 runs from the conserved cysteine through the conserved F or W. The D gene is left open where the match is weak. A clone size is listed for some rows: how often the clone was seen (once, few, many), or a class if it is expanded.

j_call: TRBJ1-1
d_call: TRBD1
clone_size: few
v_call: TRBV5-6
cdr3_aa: CASRKTGGNTEAFF
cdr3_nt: TGTGCCAGCAGAAAGACAGGGGGGAACACTGAAGCTTTCTTT

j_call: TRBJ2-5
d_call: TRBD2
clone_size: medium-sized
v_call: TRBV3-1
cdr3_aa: CASSRGLADQETQYF
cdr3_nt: TGTGCCAGCAGCCGGGGACTAGCGGACCAAGAGACCCAGTACTTC

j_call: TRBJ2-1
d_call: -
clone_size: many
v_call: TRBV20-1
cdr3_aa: CSASRLGGSSYNEQFF
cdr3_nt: TGCAGTGCTAGCCGACTAGGAGGGAGCTCCTACAATGAGCAGTTCTTC

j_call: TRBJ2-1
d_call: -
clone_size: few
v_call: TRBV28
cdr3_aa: CASSYDSPFLNNEQFF
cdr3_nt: TGTGCCAGCAGCTACGACTCCCCATTCCTTAACAATGAGCAGTTCTTC

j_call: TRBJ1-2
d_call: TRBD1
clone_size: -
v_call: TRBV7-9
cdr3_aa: CASSPKGQGSYGYTF
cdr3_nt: TGTGCCAGCAGCCCGAAGGGACAGGGGAGTTATGGCTACACCTTC

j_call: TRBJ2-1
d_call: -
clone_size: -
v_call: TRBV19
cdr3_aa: CASRWSGDGGHEQFF
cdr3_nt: TGTGCCAGTAGATGGAGCGGGGACGGGGGCCATGAGCAGTTCTTC

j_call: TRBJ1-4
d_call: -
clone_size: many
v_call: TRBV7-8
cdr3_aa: CASSLARGLVAQLFF
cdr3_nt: TGTGCCAGCAGCTTAGCGCGGGGTCTGGTGGCGCAACTGTTTTTT

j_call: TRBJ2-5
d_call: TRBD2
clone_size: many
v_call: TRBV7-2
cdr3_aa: CASSLDRAGLALGQYF
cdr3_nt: TGTGCCAGCAGCTTAGATCGAGCGGGACTAGCTCTCGGACAGTACTTC

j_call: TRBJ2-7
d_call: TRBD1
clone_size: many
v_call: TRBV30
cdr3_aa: CAWGTGSSYEQYF
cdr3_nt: TGTGCCTGGGGGACAGGATCCTCCTACGAGCAGTACTTC

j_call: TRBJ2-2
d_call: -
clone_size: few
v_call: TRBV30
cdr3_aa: CAWSVQGRDWTGELFF
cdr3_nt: TGTGCCTGGAGTGTACAGGGACGGGATTGGACCGGGGAGCTGTTTTTT

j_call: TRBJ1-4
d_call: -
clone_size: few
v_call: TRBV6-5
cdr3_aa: CASSWGANEKLFF
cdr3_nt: TGTGCCAGCAGTTGGGGGGCTAATGAAAAACTGTTTTTT

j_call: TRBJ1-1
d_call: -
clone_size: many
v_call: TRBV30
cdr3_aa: CAWSNGKGTEAFF
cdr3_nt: TGTGCCTGGAGTAATGGCAAAGGCACTGAAGCTTTCTTT

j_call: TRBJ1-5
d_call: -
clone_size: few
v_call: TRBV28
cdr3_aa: CASTRGVGNQPQHF
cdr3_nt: TGTGCCAGCACAAGAGGGGTCGGCAATCAGCCCCAGCATTTT

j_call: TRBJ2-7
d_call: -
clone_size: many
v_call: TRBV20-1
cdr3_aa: CSASEGIAYEQYF
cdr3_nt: TGCAGTGCTAGTGAAGGGATCGCCTACGAGCAGTACTTC

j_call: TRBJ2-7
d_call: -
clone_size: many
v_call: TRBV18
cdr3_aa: CASSPMTNGGGQYF
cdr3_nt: TGTGCCAGCTCACCAATGACTAACGGAGGCGGGCAGTACTTC

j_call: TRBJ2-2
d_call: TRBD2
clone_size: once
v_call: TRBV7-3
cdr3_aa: CASSRQRDSGELFF
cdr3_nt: TGTGCCAGCAGCCGGCAGCGGGATTCCGGGGAGCTGTTTTTT

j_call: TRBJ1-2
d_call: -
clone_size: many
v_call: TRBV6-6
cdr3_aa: CASSYSLGEEEDYTF
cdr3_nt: TGTGCCAGCAGTTACTCGTTGGGAGAAGAGGAGGACTACACCTTC

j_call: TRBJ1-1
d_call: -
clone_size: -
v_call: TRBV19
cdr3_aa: CASRGWADPVEAFF
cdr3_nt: TGTGCCAGTAGGGGGTGGGCGGACCCGGTTGAAGCTTTCTTT

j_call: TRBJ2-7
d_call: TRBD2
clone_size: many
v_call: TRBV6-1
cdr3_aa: CASSEARLAGGYEQYF
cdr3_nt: TGTGCCAGCAGTGAAGCGCGGCTAGCGGGAGGATACGAGCAGTACTTC

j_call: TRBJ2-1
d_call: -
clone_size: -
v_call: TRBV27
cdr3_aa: CASSSLGSYNEQFF
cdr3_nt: TGTGCCAGCAGTTCCCTAGGGTCCTACAATGAGCAGTTCTTC

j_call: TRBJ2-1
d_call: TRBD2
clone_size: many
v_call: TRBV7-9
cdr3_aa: CASSLGGGGDEQFF
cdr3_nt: TGTGCCAGCAGCTTAGGGGGTGGGGGGGACGAGCAGTTCTTC

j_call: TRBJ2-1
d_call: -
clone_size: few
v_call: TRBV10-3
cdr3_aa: CAISEIHRFGQFF
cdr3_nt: TGTGCCATCAGTGAGATACACAGGTTCGGGCAGTTCTTC

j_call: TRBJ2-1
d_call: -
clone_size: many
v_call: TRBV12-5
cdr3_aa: CASGLVLSLNEQFF
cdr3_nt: TGTGCTAGTGGTTTGGTACTCAGCCTAAATGAGCAGTTCTTC

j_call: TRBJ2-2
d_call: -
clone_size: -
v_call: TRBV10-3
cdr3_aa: CAISESLGGYAERTGELFF
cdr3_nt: TGTGCCATCAGTGAGTCGTTAGGCGGATACGCGGAACGCACCGGGGAGCTGTTTTTT

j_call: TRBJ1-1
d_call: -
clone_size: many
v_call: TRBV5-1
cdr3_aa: CASSLLVGNTEAFF
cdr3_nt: TGCGCCAGCAGCTTGTTGGTAGGGAACACTGAAGCTTTCTTT

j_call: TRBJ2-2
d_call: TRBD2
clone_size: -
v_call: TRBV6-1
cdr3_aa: CASSEWREGPGELFF
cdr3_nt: TGTGCCAGCAGTGAATGGCGGGAGGGCCCCGGGGAGCTGTTTTTT

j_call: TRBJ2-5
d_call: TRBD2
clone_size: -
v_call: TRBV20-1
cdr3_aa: CSAPGGGLAGRETQYF
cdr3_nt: TGCAGTGCTCCTGGGGGTGGACTAGCGGGACGGGAGACCCAGTACTTC

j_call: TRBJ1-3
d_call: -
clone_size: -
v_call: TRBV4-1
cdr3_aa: CASSHEGVSGNTIYF
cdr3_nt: TGCGCCAGCAGCCATGAAGGTGTCTCTGGAAACACCATATATTTT

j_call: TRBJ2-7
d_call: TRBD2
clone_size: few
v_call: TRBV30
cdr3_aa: CACSSGGYRGSYEQYF
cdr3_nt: TGTGCCTGTTCTTCGGGAGGGTACCGAGGGTCCTACGAGCAGTACTTC

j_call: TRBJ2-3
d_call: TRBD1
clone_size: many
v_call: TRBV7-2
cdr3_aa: CASSSPGQGDTQYF
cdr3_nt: TGTGCCAGCAGCTCGCCGGGACAGGGGGATACGCAGTATTTT

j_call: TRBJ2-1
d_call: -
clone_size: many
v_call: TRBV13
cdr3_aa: CASSPAPLANEQFF
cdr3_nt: TGTGCCAGCAGCCCCGCTCCCCTCGCTAATGAGCAGTTCTTC

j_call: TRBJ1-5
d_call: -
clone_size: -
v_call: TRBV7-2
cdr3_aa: CASFSPSNQPQHF
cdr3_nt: TGTGCCAGCTTCTCTCCGAGCAATCAGCCCCAGCATTTT

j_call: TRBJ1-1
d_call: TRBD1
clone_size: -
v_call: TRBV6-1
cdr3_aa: CATSWQGAQTEAFF
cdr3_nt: TGTGCCACCTCGTGGCAGGGGGCGCAGACTGAAGCTTTCTTT

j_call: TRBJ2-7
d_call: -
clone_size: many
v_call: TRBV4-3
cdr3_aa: CASSLERGRYEQYF
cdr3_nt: TGCGCCAGCAGCCTTGAAAGGGGTCGATACGAGCAGTACTTC

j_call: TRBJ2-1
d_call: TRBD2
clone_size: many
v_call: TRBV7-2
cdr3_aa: CASSLGPLRLAGSYNEQFF
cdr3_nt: TGTGCCAGCAGCTTAGGACCCCTGAGGCTAGCGGGAAGCTACAATGAGCAGTTCTTC

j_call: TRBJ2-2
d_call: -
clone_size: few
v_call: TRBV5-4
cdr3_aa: CASSLAGRNTGELFF
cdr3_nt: TGTGCCAGCAGCTTGGCAGGTCGGAACACCGGGGAGCTGTTTTTT

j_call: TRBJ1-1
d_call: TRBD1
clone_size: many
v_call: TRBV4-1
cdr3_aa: CASSWRQGGNTEAFF
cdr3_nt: TGCGCCAGCAGCTGGCGACAGGGAGGGAACACTGAAGCTTTCTTT

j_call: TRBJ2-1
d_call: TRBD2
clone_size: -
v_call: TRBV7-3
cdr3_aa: CASSTSGTSGGQFF
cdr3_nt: TGTGCCAGCAGCACATCCGGGACTAGCGGGGGACAGTTCTTC

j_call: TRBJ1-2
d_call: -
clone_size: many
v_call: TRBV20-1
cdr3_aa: CSARSHNYGYTF
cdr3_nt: TGCAGTGCTAGATCGCACAACTATGGCTACACCTTC

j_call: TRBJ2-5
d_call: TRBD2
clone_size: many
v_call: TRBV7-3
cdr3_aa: CASSRGTSGAQETQYF
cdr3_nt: TGTGCCAGCAGCCGGGGGACTAGCGGGGCTCAAGAGACCCAGTACTTC

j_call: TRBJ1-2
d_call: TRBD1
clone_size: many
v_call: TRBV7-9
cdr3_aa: CASSLAGQYYGYTF
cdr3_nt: TGTGCCAGCAGCTTAGCGGGACAGTACTATGGCTACACCTTC

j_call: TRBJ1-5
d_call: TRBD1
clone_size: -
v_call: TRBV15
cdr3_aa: CATSRLTGGAGQPQHF
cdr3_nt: TGTGCCACCAGCCGACTGACAGGGGGCGCGGGTCAGCCCCAGCATTTT

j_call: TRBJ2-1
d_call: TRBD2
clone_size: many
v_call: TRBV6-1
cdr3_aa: CASSQQRASGLGDEQFF
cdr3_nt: TGTGCCAGCAGCCAACAAAGGGCTAGCGGGCTGGGTGATGAGCAGTTCTTC

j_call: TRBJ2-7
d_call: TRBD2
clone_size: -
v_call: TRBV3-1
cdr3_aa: CASRPSGRSYEQYF
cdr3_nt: TGTGCCAGCAGACCAAGCGGGAGATCCTACGAGCAGTACTTC

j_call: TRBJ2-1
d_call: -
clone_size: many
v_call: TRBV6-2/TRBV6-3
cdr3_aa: CASSYFANRGEQFF
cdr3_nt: TGTGCCAGCAGTTACTTCGCAAATAGGGGTGAGCAGTTCTTC

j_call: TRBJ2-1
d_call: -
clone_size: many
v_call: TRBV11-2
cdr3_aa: CASSLEWGASYNEQFF
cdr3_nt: TGTGCCAGCAGCTTAGAATGGGGGGCCTCCTACAATGAGCAGTTCTTC

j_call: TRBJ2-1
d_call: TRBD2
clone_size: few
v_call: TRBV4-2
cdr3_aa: CASSQDTSPGGEQFF
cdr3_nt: TGTGCCAGCAGCCAAGATACGTCCCCGGGGGGAGAGCAGTTCTTC